Each of the 5 T cell receptor beta chains below was sequenced from the same sample in a study of blood T cell repertoires in COVID-19. Generated by immunoSEQ multiplex PCR, the TCRdb table keeps only in-frame clones and is missing some. Among approximately 91,000 clones listed, about three quarters were seen once. The sequencing sample was made of peripheral blood. The receptors here all came from a man aged 65 to 79 with acute or convalescent COVID-19.

The genes are TRBV27 and TRBJ1-1; no reliable D call. The germline CDR1 and CDR2 sequences are MNHEY and SMNVEV (reference sequence). Between the trimmed V and J ends, which lost 6 bases and 4 bases, there was a span of 9 bases. The CDR3 is 12 residues long. The DNA of the CDR3 is TGTGCCAGCAGCTCCCGGGGCACTGAAGCTTTCTTT. It codes for CASSSRGTEAFF.

The chain combines TRBV18 with TRBJ1-5, with 7 bases aligning to TRBD1. The germline V gene has CDR1 KGHSH and CDR2 LQKENI. This CDR3 region has 14 residues. Trimming cost V 8 bases and J 4 bases; bases outside gene matches: 8. The CDR3 region is CASANDRENQPQHF. The CDR3 DNA reads as TGTGCCAGCGCTAACGACAGGGAGAATCAGCCCCAGCATTTT.

There are a few counts of this clone. The chain's CDR3 is CASSEEWGLNTEAFF. The CDR3 DNA reads as TGTGCCAGCAGCGAGGAGTGGGGGCTCAACACTGAAGCTTTCTTT. The gene calls are TRBV5-4 and TRBJ1-1; D is possibly TRBD1 (6 bases). V lost 4 bases to trimming and J lost 2 bases, with 15 bases between them. CDR3 length: 15 amino acids. Per the germline V gene, CDR1 is SGHNT and CDR2 is YYREEE (reference sequence).

This rearrangement joins TRBV9 to TRBJ2-2, with D perhaps matching TRBD1 (6 bases). The CDR3 covers 14 residues. Per the germline V gene, CDR1 is SGDLS and CDR2 is YYNGEE. Trimming took 3 bases from V and 7 from J, leaving 13 bases between them. CDR3 nucleotide sequence: TGTGCCAGCAGCGGGCAGGGGCAGGGCGGGGAGCTGTTTTTT. Translating gives CASSGQGQGGELFF.

This clone was detected a few times. The V call is TRBV5-4, the J call TRBJ1-6; TRBD1 matches 9 bases. This CDR3 is built from 15 residues. V lost 0 bases to trimming and J lost 6 bases; unmatched junction nucleotides: 1. Germline CDR1 reads SGHNT; CDR2 reads YYREEE (reference sequence). In nucleotides, the CDR3 is TGTGCCAGCAGCTTGGCGGACAGGGGTAATTCACCCCTCCACTTT. The encoded protein is CASSLADRGNSPLHF.